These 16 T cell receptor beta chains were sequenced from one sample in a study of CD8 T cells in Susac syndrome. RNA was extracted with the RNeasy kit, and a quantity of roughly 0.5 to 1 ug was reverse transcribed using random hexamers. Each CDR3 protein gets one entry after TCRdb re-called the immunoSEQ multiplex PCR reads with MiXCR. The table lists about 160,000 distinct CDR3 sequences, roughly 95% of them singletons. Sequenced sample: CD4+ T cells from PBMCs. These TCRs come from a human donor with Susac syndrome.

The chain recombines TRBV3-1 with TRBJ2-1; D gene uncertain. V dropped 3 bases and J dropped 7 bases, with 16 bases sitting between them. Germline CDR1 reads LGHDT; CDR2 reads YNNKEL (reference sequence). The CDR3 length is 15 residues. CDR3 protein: CASSQNSVIGNEQFF. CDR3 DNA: TGTGCCAGCAGCCAGAATTCGGTCATTGGGAATGAGCAGTTCTTC.

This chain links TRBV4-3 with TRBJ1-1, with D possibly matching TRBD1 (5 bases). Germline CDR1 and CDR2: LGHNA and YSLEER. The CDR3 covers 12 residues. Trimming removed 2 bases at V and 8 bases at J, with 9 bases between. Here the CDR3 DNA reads TGCGCCAGCAGCCAACGAAAGGGGGAAGCTTTCTTT. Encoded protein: CASSQRKGEAFF.

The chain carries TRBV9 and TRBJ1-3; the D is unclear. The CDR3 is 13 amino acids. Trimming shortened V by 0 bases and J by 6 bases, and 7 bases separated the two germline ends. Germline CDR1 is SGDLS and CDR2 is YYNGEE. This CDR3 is CASSVGLSNTIYF. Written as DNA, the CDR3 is TGTGCCAGCAGCGTAGGACTATCAAACACCATATATTTT.

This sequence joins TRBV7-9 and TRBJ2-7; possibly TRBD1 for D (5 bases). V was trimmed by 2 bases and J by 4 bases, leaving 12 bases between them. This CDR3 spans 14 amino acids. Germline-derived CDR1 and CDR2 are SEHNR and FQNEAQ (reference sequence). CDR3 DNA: TGTGCCAGCAGCTTAAGGGGCAGCGATTACGAGCAGTACTTC. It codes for CASSLRGSDYEQYF.

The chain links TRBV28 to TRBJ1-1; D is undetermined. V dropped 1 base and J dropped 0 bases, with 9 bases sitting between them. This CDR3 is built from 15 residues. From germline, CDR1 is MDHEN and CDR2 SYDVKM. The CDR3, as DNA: TGTGCCAGCAGTTTATTAGGAAACATGAACACTGAAGCTTTCTTT. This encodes CASSLLGNMNTEAFF.

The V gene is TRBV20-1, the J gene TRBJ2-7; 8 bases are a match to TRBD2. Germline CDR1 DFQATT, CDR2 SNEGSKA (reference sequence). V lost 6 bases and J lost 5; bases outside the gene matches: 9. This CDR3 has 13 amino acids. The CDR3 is CSALSGSNHEQYF. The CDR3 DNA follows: TGCAGTGCCCTCAGCGGGAGTAACCACGAGCAGTACTTC.

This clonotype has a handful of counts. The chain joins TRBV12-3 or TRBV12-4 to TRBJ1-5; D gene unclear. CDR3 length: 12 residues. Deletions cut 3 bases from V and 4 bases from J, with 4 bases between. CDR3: CASSFRNQPQHF. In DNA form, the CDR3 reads TGTGCCAGCAGTTTTCGAAATCAGCCCCAGCATTTT.

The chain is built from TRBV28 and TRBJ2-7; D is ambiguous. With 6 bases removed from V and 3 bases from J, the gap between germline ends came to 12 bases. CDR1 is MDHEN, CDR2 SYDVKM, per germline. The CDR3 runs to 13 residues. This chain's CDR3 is CASRSDGYYEQYF. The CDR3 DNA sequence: TGTGCCAGCAGATCGGACGGATACTACGAGCAGTACTTC.

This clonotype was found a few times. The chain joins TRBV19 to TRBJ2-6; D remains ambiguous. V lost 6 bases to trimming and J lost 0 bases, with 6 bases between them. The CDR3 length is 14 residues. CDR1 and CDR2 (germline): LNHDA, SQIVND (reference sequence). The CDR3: CASSRNSGANVLTF. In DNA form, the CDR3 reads TGTGCCAGTAGCAGGAACTCTGGGGCCAACGTCCTGACTTTC.

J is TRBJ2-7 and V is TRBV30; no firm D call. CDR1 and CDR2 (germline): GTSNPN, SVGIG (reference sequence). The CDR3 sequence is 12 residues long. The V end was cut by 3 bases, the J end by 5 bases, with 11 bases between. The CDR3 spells CAWRPRMNEQYF. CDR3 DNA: TGTGCCTGGAGGCCCAGAATGAACGAGCAGTACTTC.

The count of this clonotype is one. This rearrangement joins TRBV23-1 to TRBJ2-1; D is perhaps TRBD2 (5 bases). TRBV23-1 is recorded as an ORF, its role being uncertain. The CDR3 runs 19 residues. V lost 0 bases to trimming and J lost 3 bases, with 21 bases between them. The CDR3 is CASSQSSRGSPQYYNEQFF. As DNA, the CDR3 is TGCGCCAGCAGTCAATCATCACGAGGGAGTCCCCAATACTACAATGAGCAGTTCTTC.

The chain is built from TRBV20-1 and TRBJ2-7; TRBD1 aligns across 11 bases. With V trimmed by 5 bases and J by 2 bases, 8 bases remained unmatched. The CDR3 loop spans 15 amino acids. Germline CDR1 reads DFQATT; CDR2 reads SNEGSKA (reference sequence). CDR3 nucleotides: TGCAGTGCTCGCTCCCGGGACAGGGGGACCTACGAGCAGTACTTC. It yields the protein CSARSRDRGTYEQYF.

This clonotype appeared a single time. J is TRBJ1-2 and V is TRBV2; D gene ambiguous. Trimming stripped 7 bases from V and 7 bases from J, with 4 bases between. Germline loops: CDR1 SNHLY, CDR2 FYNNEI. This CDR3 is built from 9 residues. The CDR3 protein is CASTRGYTF. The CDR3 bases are TGTGCCAGCACACGTGGCTACACCTTC. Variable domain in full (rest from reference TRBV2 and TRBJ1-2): EPEVTQTPSHQVTQMGQEVILRCVPISNHLYFYWYRQILGQKVEFLVSFYNNEISEKSEIFDDQFSVERPDGSNFTLKIRSTKLEDSAMYFCASTRGYTFGSGTRLTVV.

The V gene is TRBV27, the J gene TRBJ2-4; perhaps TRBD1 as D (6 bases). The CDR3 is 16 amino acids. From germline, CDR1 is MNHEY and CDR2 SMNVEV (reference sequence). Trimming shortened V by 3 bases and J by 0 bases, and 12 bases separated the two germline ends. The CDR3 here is CASSFWVGAAKNIQYF. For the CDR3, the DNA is TGTGCCAGCAGTTTCTGGGTGGGGGCAGCCAAAAACATTCAGTACTTC.

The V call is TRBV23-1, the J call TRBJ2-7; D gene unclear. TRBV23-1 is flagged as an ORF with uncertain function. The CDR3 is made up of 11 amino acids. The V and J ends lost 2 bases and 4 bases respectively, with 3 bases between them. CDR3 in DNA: TGCGCCAGCAGTCAAAAATACGAGCAGTACTTC. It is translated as CASSQKYEQYF.

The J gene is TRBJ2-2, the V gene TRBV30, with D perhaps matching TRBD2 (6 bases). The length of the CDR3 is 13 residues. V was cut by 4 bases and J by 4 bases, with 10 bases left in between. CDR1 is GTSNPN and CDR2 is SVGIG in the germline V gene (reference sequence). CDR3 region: CAWNRGSTGELFF. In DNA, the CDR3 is TGTGCCTGGAACCGGGGGAGCACCGGGGAGCTGTTTTTT.